Below, 20 T cell receptor beta chains from the same sample are listed, as sequenced in a study of T cell responses to AZD1222 COVID-19 vaccine. Sequencing used immunoSEQ multiplex PCR; TCRdb keeps in-frame clones, though not all of them. This sample has 110,000 or so clones, with over 75% found just once. Sequenced material: peripheral blood, taken on day 0 of AZD1222 vaccination. These receptors all come from an adult in good health.

The V call is TRBV3-1 (or the pseudogene TRBV3-2), the J call TRBJ1-2, with 8 bases fitting TRBD1. CDR1 is LGHDT, CDR2 YNNKEL, per germline (reference sequence). CDR3 length: 14 residues. V lost 4 bases to trimming and J lost 7 bases; unmatched junction nucleotides: 8. The CDR3 DNA follows: TGTGCCAGCAGCCTACCGGACAGGGCTGGTGGCTACACCTTC. The encoded protein is CASSLPDRAGGYTF.

This clone was seen a single time. The V gene is TRBV9, the J gene TRBJ1-5; possibly TRBD1 for D (5 bases). CDR1 and CDR2 (germline): SGDLS, YYNGEE. This CDR3 has 17 amino acids. With 3 bases removed from V and 1 base from J, the gap between germline ends came to 17 bases. CDR3 amino acids: CASSDCSWGFSNQPQHF. For the CDR3, the DNA is TGTGCCAGCAGCGATTGCTCGTGGGGGTTCAGCAATCAGCCCCAGCATTTT.

The chain employs TRBV7-2 and TRBJ2-7; 9 bases align to TRBD2. The germline V gene encodes CDR1 SGHTA and CDR2 FQGNSA. The CDR3 has 14 amino acids. Trimming at V came to 5 bases and at J to 2 bases, leaving 4 bases not matched to a gene. CDR3 in amino acids: CASSQGLAPYEQYF. The CDR3 DNA follows: TGTGCCAGCAGCCAGGGACTAGCACCCTACGAGCAGTACTTC.

V and J are TRBV11-2 and TRBJ2-1, with 7 bases lining up with TRBD1. This CDR3 region has 16 residues. The ends lost 5 bases at V and 4 bases at J; junction bases unmatched: 11. Germline loops: CDR1 SGHAT, CDR2 FQNNGV. This CDR3 reads CASSPPTGDPYNEQFF. CDR3 coding DNA: TGTGCCAGCAGCCCACCTACAGGGGACCCATACAATGAGCAGTTCTTC.

This sequence joins TRBV15 and TRBJ1-1; TRBD1 is a possible D gene (6 bases). V was trimmed by 6 bases and J by 2 bases, leaving 13 bases between them. The germline V gene has CDR1 LNHNV and CDR2 YYDKDF (reference sequence). This CDR3 region has 14 residues. The CDR3 DNA is TGTGCCACCAGTCCGGACAGTTTCAACACTGAAGCTTTCTTT. It translates to CATSPDSFNTEAFF.

The rearrangement joins TRBV20-1 to TRBJ1-6; TRBD1 might be the D (6 bases). CDR1 and CDR2 (germline): DFQATT, SNEGSKA (reference sequence). This CDR3 comprises 14 residues. Trimming pared 3 bases from V and 7 bases from J, leaving 13 bases between. The chain's CDR3 is CSASVDSQNSPLHF. The CDR3 nucleotides read TGCAGTGCTAGTGTGGACAGCCAGAATTCACCCCTCCACTTT.

The J gene is TRBJ2-5, the V gene TRBV4-3; D is tentatively TRBD1 or TRBD2 (5 bases each). Germline-derived CDR1 and CDR2 are LGHNA and YSLEER. The CDR3 is made up of 15 amino acids. Deletions cut 0 bases from V and 4 bases from J, with 12 bases between. The CDR3 region is CASSQDRGSLETQYF. CDR3 bases: TGCGCCAGCAGCCAAGACCGGGGCAGTCTAGAGACCCAGTACTTC.

This chain's CDR3 is CASSYEVPDTQYF. The CDR3 DNA reads as TGTGCCAGCAGTTATGAAGTTCCAGATACGCAGTATTTT. The chain couples TRBV6-2 or TRBV6-3 to TRBJ2-3; D ambiguous. V was cut by 3 bases and J by 4 bases, with 8 bases left in between. The CDR3 runs to 13 residues. Germline lookup yields CDR1 MNHEY and CDR2 SVGEGT.

V and J are TRBV12-3 or TRBV12-4 and TRBJ1-1; D uncertain. V was clipped by 2 bases and J by 2 bases, with 3 bases between them. The CDR3 spans 12 residues. DNA for the CDR3: TGTGCCAGCAGTTTAACCAACACTGAAGCTTTCTTT. This translates into CASSLTNTEAFF.

The chain couples TRBV28 to TRBJ2-2; 10 nucleotides align to TRBD2. Germline CDR1 and CDR2: MDHEN and SYDVKM. V was clipped by 8 bases and J by 2 bases; unmatched bases: 8. The CDR3 extends over 16 amino acids. In DNA, the CDR3 is TGTGCCAGCTTCGGACTAGCGGAGCGAAACACCGGGGAGCTGTTTTTT. Translation: CASFGLAERNTGELFF.

V usage is TRBV19 and J usage is TRBJ1-5; D possibly corresponds to TRBD1 (5 bases). Germline CDR1 LNHDA, CDR2 SQIVND (reference sequence). With 3 bases removed from V and 7 bases from J, the gap between germline ends came to 10 bases. CDR3 length equals 13 residues. CDR3 residues: CASSISGRQPQHF. The CDR3 region has the DNA TGTGCCAGTAGTATTTCGGGACGGCAGCCCCAGCATTTT.

The chain recombines TRBV27 with TRBJ2-7, with D possibly called TRBD1 or TRBD2 (6 bases each). The CDR3 consists of 14 residues. Germline CDR1 MNHEY, CDR2 SMNVEV (reference sequence). The ends were cut back, 4 bases at V and 7 bases at J, with 17 bases in the middle. Here the CDR3 DNA reads TGTGCCAGCAGTTGGGGGGTGGGGGGCCCGGAGCAGTACTTC. It is translated as CASSWGVGGPEQYF.

This sequence joins TRBV18 and TRBJ1-3; no clear D gene. Trimming removed 6 bases from V and 4 bases from J, with 13 bases in between. CDR1 is KGHSH and CDR2 is LQKENI in the germline V gene. The CDR3 is 14 amino acids. In DNA, the CDR3 is TGTGCCAGCTCCCCCCTTGCAGCCGGAAACACCATATATTTT. Translated, it gives CASSPLAAGNTIYF. Using reference TRBV18 and TRBJ1-3 for the parts outside the CDR3, the full variable domain is NAGVMQNPRHLVRRRGQEARLRCSPMKGHSHVYWYRQLPEEGLKFMVYLQKENIIDESGMPKERFSAEFPKEGPSILRIQQVVRGDSAAYFCASSPLAAGNTIYFGEGSWLTVV.

This rearrangement joins TRBV12-3 or TRBV12-4 to TRBJ1-2; TRBD1 is a possible D gene (6 bases). The ends were cut back, 6 bases at V and 9 bases at J, with 17 bases in the middle. This CDR3 spans 13 amino acids. CDR3 in amino acids: CASSPSGGPRYTF. CDR3 nucleotides: TGTGCCAGCAGCCCCTCGGGGGGGCCTCGCTACACCTTC.

The chain links TRBV19 to TRBJ1-2, with D hard to call. The V and J ends lost 8 bases and 6 bases respectively, with 16 bases between them. There are 13 residues in the CDR3. Germline CDR1 is LNHDA and CDR2 is SQIVND (reference sequence). The DNA of the CDR3 is TGTGCCAGTCAGCCTTTCCCGGGAAATGGCTACACCTTC. Amino acids: CASQPFPGNGYTF.

A single count supports this clone. The chain joins TRBV5-1 to TRBJ1-1; 7 bases map to TRBD1. This CDR3 contains 14 residues. CDR1 and CDR2 from the germline V gene are SGHRS and YFSETQ. Losses at the gene ends were 4 bases for V and 4 bases for J; bases not matched to a gene: 7. The DNA of the CDR3 is TGCGCCAGCAGCCTACGAGGGACAGCCACTGAAGCTTTCTTT. Amino acid sequence: CASSLRGTATEAFF.

The rearrangement links TRBV19 to TRBJ1-2; D gene ambiguous. Germline V CDR1 and CDR2: LNHDA, SQIVND (reference sequence). Between the trimmed V and J ends, which lost 5 bases and 1 base, there was a span of 5 bases. The CDR3 loop spans 12 amino acids. The CDR3 region is CASSQINYGYTF. The CDR3 region has the DNA TGTGCCAGTAGTCAGATTAACTATGGCTACACCTTC.

This clone is a singleton in its sample. This chain uses TRBV12-5 with TRBJ2-5; D is unresolved. The CDR3 totals 12 residues. The germline gives CDR1 LGHNT, CDR2 FRNRAP. The ends were cut back, 6 bases at V and 2 bases at J, with 7 bases in the middle. The CDR3 nucleotides read TGTGCTAGTGGACCTATTCAAGAGACCCAGTACTTC. Its protein is CASGPIQETQYF.

The rearrangement joins TRBV2 to TRBJ1-5, with 7 nucleotides matching TRBD1. The trim removed 8 bases at V and 0 bases at J, leaving 4 bases unmatched. The CDR3 length is 14 residues. From germline, CDR1 is SNHLY and CDR2 FYNNEI. The CDR3 here is CASGTDYSNQPQHF. CDR3 nucleotide sequence: TGTGCCAGCGGGACAGATTATAGCAATCAGCCCCAGCATTTT.

This clone was found once. The chain employs TRBV4-3 and TRBJ2-3; D unclear. Trimming removed 1 base from V and 2 bases from J, with 10 bases in between. This CDR3 has 15 amino acids. CDR1 and CDR2 from the germline V gene are LGHNA and YSLEER. CDR3 in amino acids: CASSQGPPTTDTQYF. The CDR3 DNA reads as TGCGCCAGCAGCCAAGGTCCTCCAACCACAGATACGCAGTATTTT.